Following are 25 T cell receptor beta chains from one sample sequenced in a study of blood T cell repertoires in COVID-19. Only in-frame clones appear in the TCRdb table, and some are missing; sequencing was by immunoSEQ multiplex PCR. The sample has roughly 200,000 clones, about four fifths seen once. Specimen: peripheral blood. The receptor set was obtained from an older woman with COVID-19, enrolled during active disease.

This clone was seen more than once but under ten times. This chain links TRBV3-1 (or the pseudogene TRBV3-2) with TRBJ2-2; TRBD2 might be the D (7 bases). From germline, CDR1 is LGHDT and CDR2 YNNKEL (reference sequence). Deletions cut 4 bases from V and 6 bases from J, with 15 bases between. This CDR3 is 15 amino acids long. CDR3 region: CASSPRGGLSGELFF. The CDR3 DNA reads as TGTGCCAGCAGCCCGCGCGGGGGCCTGTCCGGGGAGCTGTTTTTT.

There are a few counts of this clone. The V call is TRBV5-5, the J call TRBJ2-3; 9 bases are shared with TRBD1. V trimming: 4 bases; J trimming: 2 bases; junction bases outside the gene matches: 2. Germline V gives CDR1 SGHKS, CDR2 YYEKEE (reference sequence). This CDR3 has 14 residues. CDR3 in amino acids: CASSGDRDTDTQYF. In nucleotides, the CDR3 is TGTGCCAGCAGCGGGGACAGGGACACAGATACGCAGTATTTT. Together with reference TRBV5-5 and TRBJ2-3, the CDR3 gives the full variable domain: DAGVTQSPTHLIKTRGQQVTLRCSPISGHKSVSWYQQVLGQGPQFIFQYYEKEERGRGNFPDRFSARQFPNYSSELNVNALLLGDSALYLCASSGDRDTDTQYFGPGTRLTVL.

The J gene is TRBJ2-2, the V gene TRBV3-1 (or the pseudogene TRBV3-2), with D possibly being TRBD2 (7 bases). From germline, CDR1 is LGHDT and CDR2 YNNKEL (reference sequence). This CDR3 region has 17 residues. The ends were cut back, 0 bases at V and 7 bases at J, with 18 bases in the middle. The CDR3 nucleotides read TGTGCCAGCAGCCAAGATTTGCTTGGGGGGGCCGGCGGGGAGCTGTTTTTT. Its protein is CASSQDLLGGAGGELFF.

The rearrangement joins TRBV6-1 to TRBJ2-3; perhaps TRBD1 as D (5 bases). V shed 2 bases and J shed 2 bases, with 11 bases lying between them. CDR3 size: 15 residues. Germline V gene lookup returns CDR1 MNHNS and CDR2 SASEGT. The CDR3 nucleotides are TGTGCCAGCAGTGAACGTAGGGGATTCACAGATACGCAGTATTTT. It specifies CASSERRGFTDTQYF.

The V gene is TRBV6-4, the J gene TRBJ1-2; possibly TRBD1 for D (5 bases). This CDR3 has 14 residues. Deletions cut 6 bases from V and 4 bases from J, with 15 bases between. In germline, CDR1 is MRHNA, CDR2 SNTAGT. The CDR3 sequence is CASRDGQRAYGYTF. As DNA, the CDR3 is TGTGCCAGCAGGGACGGACAACGCGCCTATGGCTACACCTTC.

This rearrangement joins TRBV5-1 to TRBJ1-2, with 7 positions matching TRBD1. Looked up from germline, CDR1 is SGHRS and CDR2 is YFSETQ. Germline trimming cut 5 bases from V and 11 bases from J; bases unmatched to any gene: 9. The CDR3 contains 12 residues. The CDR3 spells CASSSGTERYTF. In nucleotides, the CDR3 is TGCGCCAGCAGTTCCGGGACAGAGAGATACACCTTC.

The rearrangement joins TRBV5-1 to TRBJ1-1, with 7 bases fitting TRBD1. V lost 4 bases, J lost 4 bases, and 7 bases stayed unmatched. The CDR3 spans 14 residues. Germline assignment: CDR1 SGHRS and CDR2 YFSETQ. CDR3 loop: CASSVQGSVTEAFF. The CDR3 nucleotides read TGCGCCAGCAGCGTACAGGGGTCTGTCACTGAAGCTTTCTTT.

The CDR3, as DNA: TGTGCCAGCAGCGCGCTCCAGGGGCCGGGGGCCAACGTCCTGACTTTC. Amino acids: CASSALQGPGANVLTF. The V and J genes are TRBV9 and TRBJ2-6; D possibly corresponds to TRBD1 (6 bases). The V end was cut by 3 bases, the J end by 4 bases, with 14 bases between. The CDR3 extends over 16 amino acids. Germline values: CDR1 SGDLS, CDR2 YYNGEE.

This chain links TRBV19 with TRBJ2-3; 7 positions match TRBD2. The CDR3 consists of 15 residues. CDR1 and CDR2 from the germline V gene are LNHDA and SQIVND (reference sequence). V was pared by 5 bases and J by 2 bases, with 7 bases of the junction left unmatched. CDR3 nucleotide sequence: TGTGCCAGTAGTCTCCTAGCGGCGACCACAGATACGCAGTATTTT. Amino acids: CASSLLAATTDTQYF.

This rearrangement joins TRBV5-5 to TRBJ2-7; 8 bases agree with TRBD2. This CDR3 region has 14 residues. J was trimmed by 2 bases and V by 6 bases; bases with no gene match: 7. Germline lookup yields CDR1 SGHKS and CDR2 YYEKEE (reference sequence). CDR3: CASTYSGDAYEQYF. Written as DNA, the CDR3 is TGTGCCAGCACCTATAGCGGGGACGCCTACGAGCAGTACTTC. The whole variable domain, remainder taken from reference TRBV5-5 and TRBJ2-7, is DAGVTQSPTHLIKTRGQQVTLRCSPISGHKSVSWYQQVLGQGPQFIFQYYEKEERGRGNFPDRFSARQFPNYSSELNVNALLLGDSALYLCASTYSGDAYEQYFGPGTRLTVT.

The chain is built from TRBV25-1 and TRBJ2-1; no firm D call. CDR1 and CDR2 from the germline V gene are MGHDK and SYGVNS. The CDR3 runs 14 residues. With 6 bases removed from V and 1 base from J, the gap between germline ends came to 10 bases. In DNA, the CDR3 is TGTGCCAGCAGCAGAACAGTTTCCTACAATGAGCAGTTCTTC. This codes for CASSRTVSYNEQFF.

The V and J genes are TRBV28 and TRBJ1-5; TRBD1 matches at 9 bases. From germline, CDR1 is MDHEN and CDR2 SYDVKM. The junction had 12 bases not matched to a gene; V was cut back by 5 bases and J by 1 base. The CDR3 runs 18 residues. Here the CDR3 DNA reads TGTGCCAGCAGTCCCCCGGGACAGGGATTTAGAAGCAATCAGCCCCAGCATTTT. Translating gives CASSPPGQGFRSNQPQHF.

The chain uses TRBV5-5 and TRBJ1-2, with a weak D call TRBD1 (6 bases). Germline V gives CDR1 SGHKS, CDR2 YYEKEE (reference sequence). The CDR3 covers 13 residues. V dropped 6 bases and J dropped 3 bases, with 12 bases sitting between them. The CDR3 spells CASNPGHDYGYTF. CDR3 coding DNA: TGTGCCAGCAACCCGGGACATGACTATGGCTACACCTTC. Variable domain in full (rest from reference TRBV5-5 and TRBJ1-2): DAGVTQSPTHLIKTRGQQVTLRCSPISGHKSVSWYQQVLGQGPQFIFQYYEKEERGRGNFPDRFSARQFPNYSSELNVNALLLGDSALYLCASNPGHDYGYTFGSGTRLTVV.

The CDR3 DNA reads TGTGCCATCAGTGAGCCAGACAGGGGGCAAGAGACCCAGTACTTC. It is translated as CAISEPDRGQETQYF. The chain joins TRBV10-3 to TRBJ2-5; 9 bases fit TRBD1. The V gene's germline CDR1 is ENHRY and CDR2 SYGVKD. The CDR3 is 15 residues long. Trimming cost V 2 bases and J 2 bases; bases outside gene matches: 3.

The CDR3 sequence is CASSQEGYTDTQYF. Written as DNA, the CDR3 is TGTGCCAGCAGCCAAGAGGGCTACACAGATACGCAGTATTTT. The chain joins TRBV3-1 (or the pseudogene TRBV3-2) to TRBJ2-3; D remains ambiguous. Germline V gene sequence: CDR1 LGHDT, CDR2 YNNKEL (reference sequence). V was pared by 0 bases and J by 2 bases, with 6 bases between. CDR3 length equals 14 residues.

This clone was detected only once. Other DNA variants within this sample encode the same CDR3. CDR3: CASSLQLGGDRDEQFF. As DNA, the CDR3 is TGTGCCAGCAGCTTACAACTCGGCGGGGACCGAGATGAGCAGTTCTTC. The V gene is TRBV5-4, the J gene TRBJ2-1; a weak D match, TRBD2 (6 bases). The CDR3 consists of 16 residues. The germline V and J ends were trimmed by 2 bases and 8 bases, with 20 bases remaining between them. Germline V lookup: CDR1 SGHNT, CDR2 YYREEE (reference sequence).

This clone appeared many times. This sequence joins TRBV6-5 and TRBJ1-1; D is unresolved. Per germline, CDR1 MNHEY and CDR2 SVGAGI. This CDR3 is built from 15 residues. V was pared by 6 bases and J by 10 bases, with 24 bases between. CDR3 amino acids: CASSNLRQAATVAFF. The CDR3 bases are TGTGCCAGCAGCAATCTTCGTCAGGCTGCGACGGTAGCTTTCTTT.

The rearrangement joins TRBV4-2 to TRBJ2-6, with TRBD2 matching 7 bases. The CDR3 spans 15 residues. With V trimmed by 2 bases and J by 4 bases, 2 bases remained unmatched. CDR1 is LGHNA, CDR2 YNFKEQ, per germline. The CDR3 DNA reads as TGTGCCAGCAGCCAACAGGGACTAGGGGCCAACGTCCTGACTTTC. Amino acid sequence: CASSQQGLGANVLTF.

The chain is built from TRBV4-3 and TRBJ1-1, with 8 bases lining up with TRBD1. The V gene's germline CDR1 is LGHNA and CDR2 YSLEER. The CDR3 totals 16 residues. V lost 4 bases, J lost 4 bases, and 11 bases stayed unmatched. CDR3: CASSLAGGEVGTEAFF. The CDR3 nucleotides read TGCGCCAGCAGCCTGGCAGGGGGCGAGGTTGGCACTGAAGCTTTCTTT.

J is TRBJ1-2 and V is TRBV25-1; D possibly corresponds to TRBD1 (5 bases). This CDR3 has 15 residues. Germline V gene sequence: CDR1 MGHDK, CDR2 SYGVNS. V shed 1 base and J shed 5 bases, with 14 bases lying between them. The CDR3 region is CASSELQASWYGYTF. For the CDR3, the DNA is TGTGCCAGCAGTGAATTACAGGCCTCCTGGTATGGCTACACCTTC.

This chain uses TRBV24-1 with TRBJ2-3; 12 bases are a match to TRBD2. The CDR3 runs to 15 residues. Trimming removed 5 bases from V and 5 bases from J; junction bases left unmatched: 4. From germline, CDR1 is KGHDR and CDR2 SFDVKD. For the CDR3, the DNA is TGTGCCACCAGTGGAACTAGCGGGAGGTTAGATACGCAGTATTTT. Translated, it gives CATSGTSGRLDTQYF.

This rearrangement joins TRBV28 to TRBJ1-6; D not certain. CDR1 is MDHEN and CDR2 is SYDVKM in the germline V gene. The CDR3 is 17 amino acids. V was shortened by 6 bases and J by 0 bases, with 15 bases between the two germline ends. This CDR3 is CASRPPDRSSYNSPLHF. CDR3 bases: TGTGCCAGCAGACCACCCGACCGGAGCTCCTATAATTCACCCCTCCACTTT.

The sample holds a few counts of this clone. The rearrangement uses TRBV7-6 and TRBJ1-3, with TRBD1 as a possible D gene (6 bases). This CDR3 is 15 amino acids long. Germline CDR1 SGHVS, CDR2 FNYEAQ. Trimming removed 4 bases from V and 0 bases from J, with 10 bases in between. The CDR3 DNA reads TGTGCCAGCAGCTACGGGACAAACTCTGGAAACACCATATATTTT. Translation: CASSYGTNSGNTIYF.

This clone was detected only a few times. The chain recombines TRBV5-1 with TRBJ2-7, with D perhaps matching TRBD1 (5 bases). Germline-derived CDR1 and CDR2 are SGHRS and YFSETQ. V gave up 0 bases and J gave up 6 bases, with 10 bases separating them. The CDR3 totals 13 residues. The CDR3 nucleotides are TGCGCCAGCAGCTTGGAGGGGCTAGGCGAGCAGTACTTC. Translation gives CASSLEGLGEQYF.

CDR3 nucleotides: TGTGCCAGTAGTCCCTCGGGGGCTAGCGGAGGGGAGACCCAGTACTTC. Protein: CASSPSGASGGETQYF. The rearrangement uses TRBV19 and TRBJ2-5, with a tentative D call TRBD2 (7 bases). The V end lost 5 bases, the J end lost 5 bases, and 21 bases lay between the germline ends. CDR1 is LNHDA and CDR2 is SQIVND in the germline V gene (reference sequence). This CDR3 is built from 16 residues.